The 14 T cell receptor beta chains reported below all come from one sample, sequenced in a study of cytomegalovirus exposure and HLA in healthy donors. The method was immunoSEQ multiplex PCR; TCRdb's version includes in-frame clones alone and lacks a portion of them. The sample comprises 55,000 to 65,000 clones, around 95% of which are singletons, and roughly 6% rests with the top ten. Sequencing was performed on PBMCs. These receptors were obtained from a woman between 18 and 30 years old in good health and CMV-seropositive.

As for this clone: This sample includes further DNA sequences coding for the same CDR3. This rearrangement joins TRBV7-9 to TRBJ2-5; D is undetermined. The CDR3 length is 12 residues. Deletions cut 6 bases from V and 1 base from J, with 6 bases between. The germline V gene encodes CDR1 SEHNR and CDR2 FQNEAQ (reference sequence). In DNA form, the CDR3 reads TGTGCCAGCAGTTTCAGCCAAGAGACCCAGTACTTC. It specifies CASSFSQETQYF.

The chain joins TRBV14 to TRBJ2-3; D is uncertain. Trimming pared 0 bases from V and 5 bases from J, leaving 3 bases between. This CDR3 has 12 amino acids. Germline V gene sequence: CDR1 SGHDN, CDR2 FVKESK. CDR3 bases: TGTGCCAGCAGCCAAGAACTAGATACGCAGTATTTT. Translating it yields CASSQELDTQYF.

CDR3 DNA sequence: TGCGCCAGCCCTCGGGCGGGGGGTTACAATGAGCAGTTCTTC. Translating gives CASPRAGGYNEQFF. V gene TRBV23-1 combines with J gene TRBJ2-1; 8 bases align to TRBD2. TRBV23-1 is flagged as an ORF with uncertain function. V shed 8 bases and J 4 bases; nucleotides not matched to a gene: 7. This CDR3 has 14 residues.

The V call is TRBV30, the J call TRBJ2-4; TRBD2 might be the D (6 bases). V was shortened by 4 bases and J by 6 bases, with 10 bases between the two germline ends. The CDR3 is 12 residues long. CDR1 is GTSNPN and CDR2 is SVGIG in the germline V gene (reference sequence). The CDR3 region has the DNA TGTGCCTGGACGGGACTCCCAAACATTCAGTACTTC. It is translated as CAWTGLPNIQYF.

The chain has TRBV18 and TRBJ1-1, with TRBD1 identical over 9 bases. From germline, CDR1 is KGHSH and CDR2 LQKENI. The CDR3 is 14 residues long. V shed 3 bases and J 1 base; nucleotides not matched to a gene: 0. The CDR3 nucleotides are TGTGCCAGCTCACCGGGACAGGGGAACACTGAAGCTTTCTTT. This codes for CASSPGQGNTEAFF. The whole variable domain, filled in from reference TRBV18 and TRBJ1-1, reads NAGVMQNPRHLVRRRGQEARLRCSPMKGHSHVYWYRQLPEEGLKFMVYLQKENIIDESGMPKERFSAEFPKEGPSILRIQQVVRGDSAAYFCASSPGQGNTEAFFGQGTRLTVV.

The chain joins TRBV4-1 to TRBJ2-2; tentatively, D is TRBD2 (7 bases). Trimming left V 1 base short and J 0 bases short, with 18 bases between. Looked up from germline, CDR1 is MGHRA and CDR2 is YSYEKL. The CDR3 is 19 residues long. In nucleotides, the CDR3 is TGCGCCAGCAGCCAAGTGGGGCTTCGCGGGGGCCCGAACACCGGGGAGCTGTTTTTT. The encoded protein is CASSQVGLRGGPNTGELFF.

V gene TRBV4-1 combines with J gene TRBJ2-2; 12 nucleotides agree with TRBD2. CDR3 length: 17 residues. Trimming removed 6 bases from V and 3 bases from J; junction bases left unmatched: 8. Germline loops: CDR1 MGHRA, CDR2 YSYEKL. The CDR3 here is CASRPSSGRADTGELFF. The CDR3 coding sequence is TGCGCCAGCAGACCATCTAGCGGGAGGGCGGACACCGGGGAGCTGTTTTTT.

The J gene is TRBJ1-5, the V gene TRBV28; D might be TRBD1 (5 bases). Germline V gene lookup returns CDR1 MDHEN and CDR2 SYDVKM. The CDR3 sequence is 15 residues long. With 3 bases removed from V and 7 bases from J, the gap between germline ends came to 16 bases. In DNA form, the CDR3 reads TGTGCCAGCAGTTTGACTCTGCTTAGGGGCCAGCCCCAGCATTTT. The encoded protein is CASSLTLLRGQPQHF.

The gene calls are TRBV7-3 and TRBJ1-1; maybe TRBD1 (6 bases). Trimming cost V 8 bases and J 3 bases, with 13 bases left between them. There are 13 residues in the CDR3. Germline V gene sequence: CDR1 SGHTA, CDR2 FQGTGA. The CDR3, as DNA: TGTGCCAGCGGTACAGGGATGGACACTGAAGCTTTCTTT. Its protein product is CASGTGMDTEAFF.

V and J are TRBV28 and TRBJ1-1, with 9 bases fitting TRBD1. CDR3 size: 16 residues. CDR1 is MDHEN and CDR2 is SYDVKM in the germline V gene. The trim removed 9 bases at V and 0 bases at J, leaving 11 bases unmatched. In nucleotides, the CDR3 is TGTGCCAGTAAAACAGGGGGCTTTTCCGTGAACACTGAAGCTTTCTTT. It yields the protein CASKTGGFSVNTEAFF.

The chain uses TRBV10-2 and TRBJ2-7; 9 bases fit TRBD2. Germline trimming cut 6 bases from V and 3 bases from J; bases unmatched to any gene: 0. CDR1 is WSHSY and CDR2 is SAAADI in the germline V gene. The CDR3 runs to 12 residues. The CDR3 sequence: CASRTSGYEQYF. CDR3 coding DNA: TGCGCCAGCAGGACTAGCGGCTACGAGCAGTACTTC.

The J gene is TRBJ1-1, the V gene TRBV4-3; D gene unclear. V lost 3 bases to trimming and J lost 2 bases, with 7 bases between them. The CDR3 length is 13 residues. CDR1 is LGHNA and CDR2 is YSLEER in the germline V gene. CDR3 protein: CASSQAGNTEAFF. The CDR3 DNA reads as TGCGCCAGCAGCCAGGCGGGTAACACTGAAGCTTTCTTT.

The J gene is TRBJ1-1, the V gene TRBV28; maybe TRBD1 (6 bases). The V gene lost 4 bases and the J gene lost 1 base, with 19 bases spanning the gap. Germline loops: CDR1 MDHEN, CDR2 SYDVKM. The CDR3 has 17 amino acids. CDR3 nucleotide sequence: TGTGCCAGCAGTTCCATGCGGTTCGACAGGAGGAACACTGAAGCTTTCTTT. Translated, it gives CASSSMRFDRRNTEAFF. The full variable domain, completed using reference TRBV28 and TRBJ1-1, is DVKVTQSSRYLVKRTGEKVFLECVQDMDHENMFWYRQDPGLGLRLIYFSYDVKMKEKGDIPEGYSVSREKKERFSLILESASTNQTSMYLCASSSMRFDRRNTEAFFGQGTRLTVV.

The chain has TRBV10-3 and TRBJ2-3; the D is unclear. The germline gives CDR1 ENHRY, CDR2 SYGVKD. Trimming removed 6 bases from V and 4 bases from J, with 5 bases in between. The CDR3 loop spans 11 amino acids. The CDR3 is CAIRRADTQYF. CDR3 nucleotide sequence: TGTGCCATCAGGAGAGCAGATACGCAGTATTTT.